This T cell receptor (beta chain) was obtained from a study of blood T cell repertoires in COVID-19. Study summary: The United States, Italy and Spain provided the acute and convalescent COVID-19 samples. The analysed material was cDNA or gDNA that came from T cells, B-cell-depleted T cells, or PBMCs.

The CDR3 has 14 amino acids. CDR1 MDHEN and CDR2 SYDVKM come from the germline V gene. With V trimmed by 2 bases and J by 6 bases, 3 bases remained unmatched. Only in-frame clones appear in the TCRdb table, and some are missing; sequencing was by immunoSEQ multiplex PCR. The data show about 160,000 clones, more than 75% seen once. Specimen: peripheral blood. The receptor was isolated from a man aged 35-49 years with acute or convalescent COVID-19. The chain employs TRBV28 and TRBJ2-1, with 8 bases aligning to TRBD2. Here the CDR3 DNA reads TGTGCCAGCAGTTTACTAGCGGGTCGCAATGAGCAGTTCTTC. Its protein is CASSLLAGRNEQFF.